Shown below are 20 T cell receptor beta chains from a single sample sequenced in a study of cytomegalovirus exposure and HLA in healthy donors. Amplification used 60 Vbeta primers and 13 Jbeta primers. Profiled with immunoSEQ multiplex PCR; TCRdb holds only in-frame clones, not every one. The sample holds fewer than 200,000 clones, approximately 81% seen once. Sequencing was carried out using PBMCs. The receptors derive from a man under 40 in good health and CMV-seronegative.

This chain uses TRBV7-9 with TRBJ1-5; 8 bases fit TRBD1. The CDR3 is made up of 14 amino acids. The J segment lost 2 bases and the V segment lost 3 bases, leaving 0 bases of the junction unmatched. Per the germline V gene, CDR1 is SEHNR and CDR2 is FQNEAQ (reference sequence). For the CDR3, the DNA is TGTGCCAGCAGCTTGACAGGGGGCAATCAGCCCCAGCATTTT. It yields the protein CASSLTGGNQPQHF.

V usage is TRBV28 and J usage is TRBJ1-5, with a possible D match to TRBD1 (5 bases). CDR1 and CDR2 from the germline V gene are MDHEN and SYDVKM. The CDR3 contains 13 residues. The V gene lost 6 bases and the J gene lost 7 bases, with 13 bases spanning the gap. The CDR3 sequence: CASSYGGEQPQHF. The CDR3 bases are TGTGCCAGCAGCTATGGGGGGGAGCAGCCCCAGCATTTT.

The chain couples TRBV4-1 to TRBJ2-1, with 10 nucleotides matching TRBD2. The junction had 7 bases not matched to a gene; V was cut back by 0 bases and J by 8 bases. This CDR3 comprises 16 residues. Germline V gives CDR1 MGHRA, CDR2 YSYEKL. CDR3 nucleotides: TGCGCCAGCAGCCAAGAAGAGCGGGAGGGCTCCTATGAGCAGTTCTTC. It yields the protein CASSQEEREGSYEQFF.

This clone was observed a handful of times. The rearrangement links TRBV5-4 to TRBJ2-7, with D possibly TRBD1 on 6 matching bases. The CDR3 is 14 residues long. Germline V CDR1 and CDR2: SGHNT, YYREEE (reference sequence). V lost 4 bases and J 7 bases, leaving 18 bases between the germline ends. The CDR3 loop reads CASSLWDTPAEQYF. CDR3 in DNA: TGTGCCAGCAGCCTTTGGGACACCCCGGCGGAGCAGTACTTC.

The CDR3 sequence is CASRGGSDSSYNEQFF. CDR3 bases: TGTGCCAGCAGGGGCGGTAGCGACTCCTCCTACAATGAGCAGTTCTTC. The J gene is TRBJ2-1, the V gene TRBV6-6, with D possibly being TRBD2 (5 bases). From germline, CDR1 is MNHNY and CDR2 SVGAGI (reference sequence). The CDR3 has 16 residues. The ends were cut back, 6 bases at V and 0 bases at J, with 15 bases in the middle.

This clone was detected only once. The chain recombines TRBV29-1 with TRBJ2-2; 8 positions agree with TRBD2. This CDR3 is 13 amino acids long. Trimming cost V 7 bases and J 5 bases; bases outside gene matches: 6. CDR1 and CDR2 (germline): SQVTM, ANQGSEA. The CDR3 loop is CSAGLARTGELFF. In DNA, the CDR3 is TGCAGCGCTGGACTAGCTAGGACCGGGGAGCTGTTTTTT.

The chain has TRBV28 and TRBJ2-7; TRBD2 matches 8 bases. The CDR3 runs to 15 residues. Germline-derived CDR1 and CDR2 are MDHEN and SYDVKM. Trimming cost V 4 bases and J 2 bases; bases outside gene matches: 7. CDR3: CASSSVAGRTYEQYF. CDR3 coding DNA: TGTGCCAGCAGTTCAGTAGCGGGACGGACCTACGAGCAGTACTTC.

V is TRBV11-2 and J is TRBJ1-2, with 7 nucleotides matching TRBD1. Germline CDR1 and CDR2: SGHAT and FQNNGV. CDR3 length: 16 amino acids. The trim removed 5 bases at V and 5 bases at J, leaving 14 bases unmatched. This CDR3 reads CASSPPRWTGRYGYTF. As DNA, the CDR3 is TGTGCCAGCAGCCCCCCGCGTTGGACAGGAAGATATGGCTACACCTTC.

V usage is TRBV2 and J usage is TRBJ2-5; TRBD2 matches 7 bases. Germline lookup yields CDR1 SNHLY and CDR2 FYNNEI. The trim removed 8 bases at V and 5 bases at J, leaving 5 bases unmatched. CDR3 size: 12 residues. The CDR3, as DNA: TGTGCCAGCTGGAGGGAGGGGGAGACCCAGTACTTC. This codes for CASWREGETQYF.

The chain joins TRBV10-3 to TRBJ2-1; TRBD1 matches at 8 bases. The ends lost 4 bases at V and 16 bases at J; junction bases unmatched: 9. CDR1 is ENHRY, CDR2 SYGVKD, per germline. The length of the CDR3 is 12 residues. This CDR3 is CAISVGQDRSFF. The CDR3 nucleotides are TGTGCCATCAGTGTGGGACAGGATCGGAGCTTCTTC.

The table lists this clone with a few counts. V gene TRBV4-1 combines with J gene TRBJ2-5, with 7 bases that match TRBD2. The J segment lost 5 bases and the V segment lost 0 bases, leaving 6 bases of the junction unmatched. CDR1 MGHRA and CDR2 YSYEKL come from the germline V gene. The CDR3 sequence is 15 residues long. The CDR3 DNA sequence: TGCGCCAGCAGCCAAGATGTAGGGAGGGTTGAGACCCAGTACTTC. Protein: CASSQDVGRVETQYF.

The chain has TRBV11-2 and TRBJ1-1; a weak D match, TRBD1 (6 bases). Germline CDR1 is SGHAT and CDR2 is FQNNGV. Trimming removed 5 bases at V and 5 bases at J, with 21 bases between. The CDR3 has 16 residues. In DNA, the CDR3 is TGTGCCAGCAGCCCTAATTTGCGGGGGGCCGGTACTGAAGCTTTCTTT. This sequence encodes CASSPNLRGAGTEAFF.

In DNA, the CDR3 is TGTGCCAGCAGCTTAGCGGGACACTACGAGCAGTACTTC. This gives the protein CASSLAGHYEQYF. The V gene is TRBV7-2, the J gene TRBJ2-7; weak D call: TRBD1 (6 bases). Trimming pared 0 bases from V and 3 bases from J, leaving 6 bases between. The CDR3 sequence is 13 residues long. From germline, CDR1 is SGHTA and CDR2 FQGNSA.

The rearrangement joins TRBV5-1 to TRBJ1-1; no firm D call. This CDR3 is 15 amino acids long. V was trimmed by 0 bases and J by 3 bases, leaving 12 bases between them. Per the germline V gene, CDR1 is SGHRS and CDR2 is YFSETQ. CDR3 sequence reads: CASSLEGPGDTEAFF. For the CDR3, the DNA is TGCGCCAGCAGCTTGGAAGGCCCCGGGGACACTGAAGCTTTCTTT.

J is TRBJ1-1 and V is TRBV5-1; tentative D call: TRBD1 (5 bases). V was trimmed by 0 bases and J by 1 base, leaving 7 bases between them. Germline lookup yields CDR1 SGHRS and CDR2 YFSETQ. The CDR3 contains 14 residues. Here the CDR3 reads CASSLGQQNTEAFF. The DNA for the CDR3 is TGCGCCAGCAGCTTGGGACAGCAGAACACTGAAGCTTTCTTT. Supplemented by reference TRBV5-1 and TRBJ1-1, the full variable domain reads KAGVTQTPRYLIKTRGQQVTLSCSPISGHRSVSWYQQTPGQGLQFLFEYFSETQRNKGNFPGRFSGRQFSNSRSEMNVSTLELGDSALYLCASSLGQQNTEAFFGQGTRLTVV.

The gene calls are TRBV10-3 and TRBJ2-7; D not certain. The CDR3 runs to 14 residues. V was shortened by 0 bases and J by 4 bases, with 10 bases between the two germline ends. The germline V gene encodes CDR1 ENHRY and CDR2 SYGVKD. The CDR3 DNA follows: TGTGCCATCAGTGAGTCTGTCATCCGGTACGAGCAGTACTTC. The encoded protein is CAISESVIRYEQYF.

The chain has TRBV5-1 and TRBJ1-1; a possible D gene is TRBD1 (5 bases). The germline V gene encodes CDR1 SGHRS and CDR2 YFSETQ. Trimming took 7 bases from V and 3 from J, leaving 22 bases between them. The CDR3 runs 16 residues. As DNA, the CDR3 is TGCGCCAGCTTTCGGGGTTCGGGGGGTGACGACACTGAAGCTTTCTTT. Translated, it gives CASFRGSGGDDTEAFF. Full variable domain (remainder filled in from reference TRBV5-1 and TRBJ1-1): KAGVTQTPRYLIKTRGQQVTLSCSPISGHRSVSWYQQTPGQGLQFLFEYFSETQRNKGNFPGRFSGRQFSNSRSEMNVSTLELGDSALYLCASFRGSGGDDTEAFFGQGTRLTVV.

A few counts support this clone. CDR3: CATSRTSSEAFF. CDR3 nucleotide sequence: TGTGCCACCAGCAGGACTTCTTCCGAAGCTTTCTTT. This chain links TRBV15 with TRBJ1-1; D unclear. V shed 3 bases and J shed 8 bases, with 10 bases lying between them. The CDR3 consists of 12 residues. CDR1 is LNHNV, CDR2 YYDKDF, per germline (reference sequence).

V usage is TRBV19 and J usage is TRBJ2-2; the D gene is possibly TRBD2 (5 bases). The CDR3 runs to 14 residues. Trimming pared 10 bases from V and 0 bases from J, leaving 12 bases between. Per germline, CDR1 LNHDA and CDR2 SQIVND (reference sequence). The CDR3 coding sequence is TGTGCCACAAAAGCGGAGACGAACACCGGGGAGCTGTTTTTT. This sequence encodes CATKAETNTGELFF.

The rearrangement joins TRBV18 to TRBJ1-4; no clear D. This CDR3 has 15 amino acids. Germline V lookup: CDR1 KGHSH, CDR2 LQKENI. Trimming left V 3 bases short and J 7 bases short, with 15 bases between. CDR3 nucleotides: TGTGCCAGCTCACCTAGAGAGGCACGGGGTGAAAAACTGTTTTTT. It encodes CASSPREARGEKLFF.